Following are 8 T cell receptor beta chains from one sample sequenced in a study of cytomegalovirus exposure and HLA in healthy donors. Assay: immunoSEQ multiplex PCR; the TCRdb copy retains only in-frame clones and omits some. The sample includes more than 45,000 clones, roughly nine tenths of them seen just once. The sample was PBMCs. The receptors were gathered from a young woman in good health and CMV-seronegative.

CDR3 residues: CASSLGGIRDQPQHF. CDR3 nucleotide sequence: TGTGCCAGCAGTTTGGGAGGGATAAGGGATCAGCCCCAGCATTTT. The chain uses TRBV28 and TRBJ1-5; D is undetermined. There are 15 residues in the CDR3. V lost 3 bases to trimming and J lost 5 bases, with 14 bases between them. Germline V gives CDR1 MDHEN, CDR2 SYDVKM.

CDR3 protein: CASSPPVRETQYF. In nucleotides, the CDR3 is TGTGCCAGCAGCCCCCCAGTCAGGGAGACCCAGTACTTC. V gene TRBV5-6 combines with J gene TRBJ2-5; no clear D. V shed 4 bases and J shed 5 bases, with 12 bases lying between them. Germline CDR1 and CDR2: SGHDT and YYEEEE. The CDR3 has 13 amino acids.

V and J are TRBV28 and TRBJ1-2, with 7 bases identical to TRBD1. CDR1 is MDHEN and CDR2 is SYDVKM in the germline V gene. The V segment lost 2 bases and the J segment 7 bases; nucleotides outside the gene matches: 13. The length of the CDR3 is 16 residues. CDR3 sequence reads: CASSLSPGGGRSGYTF. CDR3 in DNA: TGTGCCAGCAGTTTAAGCCCGGGAGGGGGCAGGAGTGGCTACACCTTC.

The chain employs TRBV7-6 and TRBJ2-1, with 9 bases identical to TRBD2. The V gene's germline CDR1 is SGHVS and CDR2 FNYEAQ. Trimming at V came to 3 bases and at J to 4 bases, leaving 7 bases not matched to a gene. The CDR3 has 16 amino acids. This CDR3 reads CASSFSGRLSYNEQFF. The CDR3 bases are TGTGCCAGCAGCTTTAGCGGGAGACTATCTTACAATGAGCAGTTCTTC.

In DNA, the CDR3 is TGTGCCAGCAGCGTGCGGGGATACTACAATGAGCAGTTCTTC. It encodes CASSVRGYYNEQFF. This chain links TRBV5-8 with TRBJ2-1; D is possibly TRBD2 (6 bases). The CDR3 spans 14 residues. The ends were cut back, 4 bases at V and 3 bases at J, with 11 bases in the middle. Germline V lookup: CDR1 SGHTS, CDR2 YDEGEE.

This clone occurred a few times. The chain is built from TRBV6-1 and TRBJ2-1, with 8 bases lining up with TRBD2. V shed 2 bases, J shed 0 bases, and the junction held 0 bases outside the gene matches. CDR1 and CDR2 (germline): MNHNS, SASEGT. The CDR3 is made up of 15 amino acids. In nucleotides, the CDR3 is TGTGCCAGCAGTGAACTAGCGGGCTCCTACAATGAGCAGTTCTTC. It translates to CASSELAGSYNEQFF.

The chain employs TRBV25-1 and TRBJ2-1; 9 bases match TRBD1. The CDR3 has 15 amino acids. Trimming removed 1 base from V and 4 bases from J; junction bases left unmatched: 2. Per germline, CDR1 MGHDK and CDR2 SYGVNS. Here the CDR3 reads CASSELGQGYNEQFF. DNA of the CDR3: TGTGCCAGCAGTGAATTGGGACAGGGTTACAATGAGCAGTTCTTC.

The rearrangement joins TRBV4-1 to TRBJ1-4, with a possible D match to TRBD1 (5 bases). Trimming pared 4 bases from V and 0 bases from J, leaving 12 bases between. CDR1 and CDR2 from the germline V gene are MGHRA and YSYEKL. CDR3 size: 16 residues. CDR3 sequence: CASSPGGGATNEKLFF. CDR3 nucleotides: TGCGCCAGCAGCCCTGGCGGGGGTGCAACTAATGAAAAACTGTTTTTT.